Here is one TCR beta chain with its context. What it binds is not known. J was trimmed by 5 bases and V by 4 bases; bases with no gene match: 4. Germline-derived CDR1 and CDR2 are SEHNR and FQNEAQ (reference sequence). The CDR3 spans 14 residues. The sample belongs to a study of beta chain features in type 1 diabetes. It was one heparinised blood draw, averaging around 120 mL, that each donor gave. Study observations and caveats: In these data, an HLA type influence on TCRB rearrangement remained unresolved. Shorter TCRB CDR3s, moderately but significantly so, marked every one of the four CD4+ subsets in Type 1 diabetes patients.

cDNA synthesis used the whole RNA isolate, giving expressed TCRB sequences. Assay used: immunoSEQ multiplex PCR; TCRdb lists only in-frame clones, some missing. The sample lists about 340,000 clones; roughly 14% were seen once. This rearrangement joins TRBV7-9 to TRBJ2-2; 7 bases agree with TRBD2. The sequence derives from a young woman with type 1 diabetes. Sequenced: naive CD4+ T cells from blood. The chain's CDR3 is CASSSLGGTGELFF. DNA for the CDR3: TGTGCCAGCAGCTCCCTGGGGGGGACCGGGGAGCTGTTTTTT.